These 19 T cell receptor beta chains were all obtained from the same sample, sequenced in a study of blood T cell repertoires in COVID-19. The assay was immunoSEQ multiplex PCR, and TCRdb's table has in-frame clones only and misses some. The sample yields 50,000 to 70,000 clones, about nine tenths seen once. The sample was peripheral blood. The receptor source for this set is a woman aged 70-85 years with active COVID-19.

The chain recombines TRBV7-8 with TRBJ2-3; no reliable D call. The germline gives CDR1 SGHVS, CDR2 FQNEAQ. V was cut by 2 bases and J by 1 base, with 7 bases left in between. The CDR3 runs to 14 residues. Here the CDR3 DNA reads TGTGCCAGCAGCTTACTTGCAGGCACAGATACGCAGTATTTT. Translation: CASSLLAGTDTQYF.

The chain carries TRBV28 and TRBJ2-3, with TRBD2 as a possible D gene (5 bases). Trimming shortened V by 2 bases and J by 2 bases, and 8 bases separated the two germline ends. This CDR3 has 14 amino acids. Germline CDR1 MDHEN, CDR2 SYDVKM. Here the CDR3 DNA reads TGTGCCAGCAGTTTACCCGGGGACACAGATACGCAGTATTTT. This codes for CASSLPGDTDTQYF.

The rearrangement joins TRBV7-9 to TRBJ2-1; TRBD2 matches at 8 bases. Germline V lookup: CDR1 SEHNR, CDR2 FQNEAQ (reference sequence). The CDR3 is made up of 18 amino acids. Trimming took 5 bases from V and 1 from J; bases not matched to a gene: 13. CDR3: CASSLGLLSGSSYNEQFF. As DNA, the CDR3 is TGTGCCAGCAGCCTGGGTCTACTCAGCGGGAGTTCCTACAATGAGCAGTTCTTC.

This clone was observed a few times. The V and J genes are TRBV2 and TRBJ1-1; 8 bases align to TRBD1. The V segment lost 8 bases and the J segment 0 bases; nucleotides outside the gene matches: 8. Germline V gene lookup returns CDR1 SNHLY and CDR2 FYNNEI. The CDR3 is made up of 15 amino acids. The CDR3 spells CASSPTGVMNTEAFF. CDR3 coding DNA: TGTGCCAGCTCTCCGACAGGGGTCATGAACACTGAAGCTTTCTTT.

The rearrangement links TRBV19 to TRBJ2-5, with D possibly TRBD2 on 6 matching bases. Germline CDR1 reads LNHDA; CDR2 reads SQIVND (reference sequence). V was trimmed by 9 bases and J by 4 bases, leaving 15 bases between them. This CDR3 is built from 13 residues. Here the CDR3 reads CASGEQGGETQYF. In DNA form, the CDR3 reads TGTGCCAGCGGGGAGCAGGGAGGAGAGACCCAGTACTTC.

This rearrangement joins TRBV7-6 to TRBJ2-5; D may be TRBD2 (6 bases). Germline CDR1 and CDR2: SGHVS and FNYEAQ. Trimming took off 5 bases at V and 3 bases at J, with 19 bases between the two ends. The CDR3 contains 16 residues. This chain's CDR3 is CASSRVLAIQEETQYF. CDR3 DNA: TGTGCCAGCAGCCGGGTACTAGCTATTCAGGAAGAGACCCAGTACTTC.

The chain couples TRBV7-8 to TRBJ2-3, with D possibly being TRBD2 (5 bases). CDR3 size: 14 residues. Germline assignment: CDR1 SGHVS and CDR2 FQNEAQ. Trimming cost V 1 base and J 1 base, with 6 bases left between them. The CDR3 here is CASSLGTGTDTQYF. CDR3 nucleotides: TGTGCCAGCAGCTTAGGGACTGGCACAGATACGCAGTATTTT. The whole variable domain, filled in from reference TRBV7-8 and TRBJ2-3, reads GAGVSQSPRYKVAKRGQDVALRCDPISGHVSLFWYQQALGQGPEFLTYFQNEAQLDKSGLPSDRFFAERPEGSVSTLKIQRTQQEDSAVYLCASSLGTGTDTQYFGPGTRLTVL.

The J gene is TRBJ1-5, the V gene TRBV7-3; TRBD1 aligns across 8 bases. Germline CDR1 is SGHTA and CDR2 is FQGTGA. The CDR3 has 14 amino acids. The V gene end was trimmed by 4 bases and the J gene end by 2 bases; junction bases not matched to a gene: 1. CDR3 residues: CASSSTGGNQPQHF. The CDR3 region has the DNA TGTGCCAGCAGCTCGACAGGGGGCAATCAGCCCCAGCATTTT.

The chain links TRBV29-1 to TRBJ2-7, with TRBD2 as a possible D gene (6 bases). The CDR3 contains 13 residues. Looked up from germline, CDR1 is SQVTM and CDR2 is ANQGSEA. V was cut by 7 bases and J by 1 base, with 14 bases left in between. In DNA, the CDR3 is TGCAGCGCCGTTAGCGGTCTTTCCTACGAGCAGTACTTC. This translates into CSAVSGLSYEQYF.

The chain recombines TRBV5-1 with TRBJ2-1; a possible D gene is TRBD2 (6 bases). The CDR3 runs to 16 residues. V lost 0 bases, J lost 6 bases, and 16 bases lay in between. CDR1 SGHRS and CDR2 YFSETQ come from the germline V gene. The CDR3 loop is CASSLVSAGSFNEQFF. CDR3 in DNA: TGCGCCAGCAGCTTGGTCTCTGCGGGAAGCTTCAATGAGCAGTTCTTC. Looking up the rest from reference TRBV5-1 and TRBJ2-1 gives the full variable domain: KAGVTQTPRYLIKTRGQQVTLSCSPISGHRSVSWYQQTPGQGLQFLFEYFSETQRNKGNFPGRFSGRQFSNSRSEMNVSTLELGDSALYLCASSLVSAGSFNEQFFGPGTRLTVL.

J is TRBJ2-5 and V is TRBV5-1, with 12 bases lining up with TRBD2. The length of the CDR3 is 16 residues. Germline CDR1 is SGHRS and CDR2 is YFSETQ. V gave up 4 bases and J gave up 5 bases; unmatched junction bases: 9. The CDR3 DNA follows: TGCGCCAGCAGCCCCCGACTAGCGGGAGTCCCGGAGACCCAGTACTTC. Protein: CASSPRLAGVPETQYF.

This clone appeared once. CDR3 coding DNA: TGTGCCATCGGGCAGGGGCCGACTAATGAAAAACTGTTTTTT. Amino acids: CAIGQGPTNEKLFF. The chain is built from TRBV10-3 and TRBJ1-4; possibly TRBD1 for D (6 bases). V lost 8 bases and J 2 bases, leaving 12 bases between the germline ends. Per germline, CDR1 ENHRY and CDR2 SYGVKD. The CDR3 covers 14 residues.

In nucleotides, the CDR3 is TGCGCCAGCAGCCTGGGCCAACAGTTGTTATATGGCTACACCTTC. Protein sequence: CASSLGQQLLYGYTF. This sequence joins TRBV5-1 and TRBJ1-2, with D unresolved. V was cut by 4 bases and J by 5 bases, with 18 bases left in between. This CDR3 has 15 amino acids. The germline V gene has CDR1 SGHRS and CDR2 YFSETQ.

The chain joins TRBV6-5 to TRBJ1-2; a possible D gene is TRBD1 (6 bases). The CDR3 has 13 residues. Trimming took off 7 bases at V and 0 bases at J, with 9 bases between the two ends. Germline values: CDR1 MNHEY, CDR2 SVGAGI. CDR3 bases: TGTGCCAGCAAACAGGGAGCTAACTATGGCTACACCTTC. This gives the protein CASKQGANYGYTF.

This clone turned up a few times. CDR3 amino acids: CASSLDGTGDSPLHF. The CDR3 bases are TGCGCCAGCAGCTTGGACGGGACAGGGGATTCACCCCTCCACTTT. This chain uses TRBV5-1 with TRBJ1-6; the match to TRBD1 covers 10 bases. V lost 0 bases, J lost 8 bases, and 2 bases stayed unmatched. Germline values: CDR1 SGHRS, CDR2 YFSETQ. The CDR3 has 15 residues.

This clone has more than one count but fewer than ten. The gene calls are TRBV6-5 and TRBJ1-4; perhaps TRBD1 as D (5 bases). Germline CDR1 reads MNHEY; CDR2 reads SVGAGI. This CDR3 has 15 residues. V gave up 0 bases and J gave up 8 bases, with 13 bases separating them. The CDR3 region has the DNA TGTGCCAGCAGTTACTCCCGACTGGGGGGGGAAAAACTGTTTTTT. Its protein is CASSYSRLGGEKLFF.

The chain joins TRBV6-6 to TRBJ1-2, with D possibly TRBD1 on 6 matching bases. The CDR3 covers 16 residues. The germline gives CDR1 MNHNY, CDR2 SVGAGI (reference sequence). Trimming took off 0 bases at V and 1 base at J, with 12 bases between the two ends. The CDR3 DNA reads TGTGCCAGCAGTTACTCGGGGGCTCTTTTTAACTATGGCTACACCTTC. It specifies CASSYSGALFNYGYTF.

Here the CDR3 DNA reads TGTGCCAGCAACTGGGGAGGGGTGGGCTCCGAGCAGTACTTC. Translation: CASNWGGVGSEQYF. The chain employs TRBV27 and TRBJ2-7; 7 bases fit TRBD2. CDR1 is MNHEY and CDR2 is SMNVEV in the germline V gene (reference sequence). The V segment lost 7 bases and the J segment 6 bases; nucleotides outside the gene matches: 12. The CDR3 consists of 14 residues.

This chain links TRBV3-1 (or the pseudogene TRBV3-2) with TRBJ1-1; TRBD1 might be the D (5 bases). V was cut by 4 bases and J by 4 bases, with 10 bases left in between. Germline V gene data show CDR1 as LGHDT and CDR2 as YNNKEL (reference sequence). CDR3 size: 13 residues. CDR3 sequence: CASSPTGVTEAFF. CDR3 DNA sequence: TGTGCCAGCAGCCCCACGGGGGTCACTGAAGCTTTCTTT.